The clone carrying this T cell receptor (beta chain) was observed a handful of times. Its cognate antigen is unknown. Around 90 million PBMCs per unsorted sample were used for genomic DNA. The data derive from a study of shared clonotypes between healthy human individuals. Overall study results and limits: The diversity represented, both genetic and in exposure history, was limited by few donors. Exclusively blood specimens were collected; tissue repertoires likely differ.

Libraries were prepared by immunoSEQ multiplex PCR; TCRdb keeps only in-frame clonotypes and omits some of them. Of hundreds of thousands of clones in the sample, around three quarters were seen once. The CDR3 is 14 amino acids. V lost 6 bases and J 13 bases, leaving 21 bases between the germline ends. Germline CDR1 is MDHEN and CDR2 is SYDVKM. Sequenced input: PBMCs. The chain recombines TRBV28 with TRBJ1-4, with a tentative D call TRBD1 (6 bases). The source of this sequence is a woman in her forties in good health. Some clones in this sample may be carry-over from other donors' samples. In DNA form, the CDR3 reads TGTGCCAGCAGCCCCCGGGACACACTGGAGGGACTGTTTTTT. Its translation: CASSPRDTLEGLFF.